The clone carrying this T cell receptor beta chain was counted only a few times. Its antigen is as yet unknown. The sample is drawn from a study of CD8+ T cells in alopecia areata. V shed 2 bases and J shed 3 bases, with 12 bases lying between them. The germline V gene encodes CDR1 MGHRA and CDR2 YSYEKL. The CDR3 runs 15 residues. Study-wide results and caveats: Compared with mice, patients displayed less clear TCR sharing, possibly for HLA-related reasons.

It was cDNA, reverse transcribed from extracted RNA, that served as the sequencing template. Sequencing used immunoSEQ multiplex PCR; TCRdb keeps in-frame clones, though not all of them. Among over 200,000 clones listed, 57% were seen once. The chain couples TRBV4-1 to TRBJ2-3, with D possibly TRBD2 on 6 matching bases. The specimen comprised CD4+ T cells sorted from blood, sampled at week 0. This receptor was identified in a human donor with alopecia areata. The DNA of the CDR3 is TGCGCCAGCAGCCAACTAACCGGGAGAACAGATACGCAGTATTTT. Residues: CASSQLTGRTDTQYF.